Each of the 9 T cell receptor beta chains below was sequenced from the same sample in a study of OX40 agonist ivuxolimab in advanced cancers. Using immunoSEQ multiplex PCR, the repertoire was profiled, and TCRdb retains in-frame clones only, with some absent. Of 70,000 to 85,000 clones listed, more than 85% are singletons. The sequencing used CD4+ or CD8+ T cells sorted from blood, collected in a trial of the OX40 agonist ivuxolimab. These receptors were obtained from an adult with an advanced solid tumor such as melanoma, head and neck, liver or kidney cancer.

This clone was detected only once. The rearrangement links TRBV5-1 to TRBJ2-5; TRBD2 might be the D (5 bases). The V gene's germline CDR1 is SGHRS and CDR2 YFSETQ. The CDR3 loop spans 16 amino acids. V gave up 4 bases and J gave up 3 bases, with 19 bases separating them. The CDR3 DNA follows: TGCGCCAGCAGCCCGGGATTCGTGGCGGGTGAAGAGACCCAGTACTTC. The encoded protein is CASSPGFVAGEETQYF.

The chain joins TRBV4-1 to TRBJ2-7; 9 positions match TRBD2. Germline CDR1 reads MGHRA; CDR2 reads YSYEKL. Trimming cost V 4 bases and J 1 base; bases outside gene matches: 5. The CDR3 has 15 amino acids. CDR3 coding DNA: TGCGCCAGCAGCCCTGGGACTAGCAGTTCCTACGAGCAGTACTTC. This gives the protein CASSPGTSSSYEQYF.

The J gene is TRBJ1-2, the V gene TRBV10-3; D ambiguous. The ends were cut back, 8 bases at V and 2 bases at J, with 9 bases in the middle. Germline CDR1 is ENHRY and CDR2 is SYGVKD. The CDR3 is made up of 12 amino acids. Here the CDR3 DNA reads TGTGCCATCCGCAGCCCAAACTATGGCTACACCTTC. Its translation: CAIRSPNYGYTF.

This chain's CDR3 is CASSLFREYGNTEAFF. The CDR3 nucleotides are TGTGCCAGCAGTTTATTCAGGGAGTACGGGAACACTGAAGCTTTCTTT. The V gene is TRBV28, the J gene TRBJ1-1; tentative D call: TRBD1 (5 bases). The germline V gene has CDR1 MDHEN and CDR2 SYDVKM. CDR3 length equals 16 residues. Trimming removed 1 base from V and 1 base from J, with 13 bases in between.

CDR3 residues: CASSPRQGSLLLNSPLHF. The CDR3 DNA is TGTGCCAGCAGTCCCCGCCAGGGGTCCCTTCTATTGAATTCACCCCTCCACTTT. This chain connects TRBV27 to TRBJ1-6; maybe TRBD1 (6 bases). Germline lookup yields CDR1 MNHEY and CDR2 SMNVEV (reference sequence). The CDR3 has 18 residues. V lost 5 bases, J lost 7 bases, and 24 bases lay in between.

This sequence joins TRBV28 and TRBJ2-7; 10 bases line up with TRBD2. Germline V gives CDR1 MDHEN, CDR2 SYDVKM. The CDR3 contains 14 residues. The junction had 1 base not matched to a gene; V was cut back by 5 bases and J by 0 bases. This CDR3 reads CASSIAGGSYEQYF. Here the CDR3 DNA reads TGTGCCAGCAGTATAGCGGGGGGCTCCTACGAGCAGTACTTC.

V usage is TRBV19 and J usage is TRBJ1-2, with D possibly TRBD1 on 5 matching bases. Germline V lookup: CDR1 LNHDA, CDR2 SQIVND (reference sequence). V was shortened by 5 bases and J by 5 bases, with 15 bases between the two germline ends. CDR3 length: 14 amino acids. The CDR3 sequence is CASSQDNGRYGYTF. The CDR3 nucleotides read TGTGCCAGTAGTCAGGACAATGGGAGATATGGCTACACCTTC.

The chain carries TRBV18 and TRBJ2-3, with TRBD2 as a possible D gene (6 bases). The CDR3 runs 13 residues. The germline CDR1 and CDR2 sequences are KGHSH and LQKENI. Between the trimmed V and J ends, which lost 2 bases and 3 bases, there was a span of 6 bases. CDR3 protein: CASSPAGTDTQYF. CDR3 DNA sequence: TGTGCCAGCTCACCAGCGGGGACAGATACGCAGTATTTT.

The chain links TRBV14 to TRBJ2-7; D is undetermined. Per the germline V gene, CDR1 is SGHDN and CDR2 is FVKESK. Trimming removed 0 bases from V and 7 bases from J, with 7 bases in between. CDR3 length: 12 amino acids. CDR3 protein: CASSQDVREQYF. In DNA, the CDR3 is TGTGCCAGCAGCCAAGATGTGAGGGAGCAGTACTTC.